Below are 12 T cell receptor beta chains sequenced from a single sample in a study of blood T cell repertoires in COVID-19. Measured with immunoSEQ multiplex PCR; TCRdb has only the in-frame clones, and not every one. The sample records approximately 440,000 clones, approximately 90% being singletons. Sequencing was done on a sample of PBMCs or T cells enriched from blood (not recorded which). The receptor set was obtained from a woman between 18 and 30 years old who had recovered from COVID-19.

The V call is TRBV6-2 or TRBV6-3, the J call TRBJ1-5; no definite D call. Trimming shortened V by 5 bases and J by 4 bases, and 21 bases separated the two germline ends. There are 17 residues in the CDR3. The V gene's germline CDR1 is MNHEY and CDR2 SVGEGT. CDR3 in amino acids: CASSPTAPSPENQPQHF. The CDR3 DNA sequence: TGTGCCAGCAGTCCCACCGCCCCCTCCCCAGAAAATCAGCCCCAGCATTTT.

This clone was seen only once. The J gene is TRBJ1-2, the V gene TRBV18; D might be TRBD1 (6 bases). CDR3 length equals 13 residues. Trimming removed 3 bases from V and 6 bases from J, with 11 bases in between. Germline V lookup: CDR1 KGHSH, CDR2 LQKENI. The CDR3 bases are TGTGCCAGCTCACCGGACAGAGACGATGGCTACACCTTC. Its translation: CASSPDRDDGYTF.

V usage is TRBV9 and J usage is TRBJ1-1; the D is unclear. There are 13 residues in the CDR3. CDR1 is SGDLS, CDR2 YYNGEE, per germline. Trimming pared 4 bases from V and 0 bases from J, leaving 7 bases between. The CDR3 DNA is TGTGCCAGCAGCCGCGGGTTGAACACTGAAGCTTTCTTT. Residues: CASSRGLNTEAFF.

This chain links TRBV19 with TRBJ1-6, with unresolved D. The germline V gene has CDR1 LNHDA and CDR2 SQIVND (reference sequence). The germline V and J ends were trimmed by 5 bases and 12 bases, with 17 bases remaining between them. CDR3 length equals 14 residues. CDR3 protein: CASSFFGPTQPLHF. CDR3 sequence (DNA): TGTGCCAGTAGTTTTTTTGGGCCTACCCAACCCCTCCACTTT.

The CDR3 region has the DNA TGTGCCAGCAGGCCAACAGGGGGTAATTCACCCCTCCACTTT. It specifies CASRPTGGNSPLHF. The genes are TRBV7-9 and TRBJ1-6, with 8 bases identical to TRBD1. From germline, CDR1 is SEHNR and CDR2 FQNEAQ (reference sequence). The CDR3 is 14 residues long. The junction had 4 bases not matched to a gene; V was cut back by 6 bases and J by 6 bases. Full variable domain (rest looked up from reference TRBV7-9 and TRBJ1-6): DTGVSQNPRHKITKRGQNVTFRCDPISEHNRLYWYRQTLGQGPEFLTYFQNEAQLEKSRLLSDRFSAERPKGSFSTLEIQRTEQGDSAMYLCASRPTGGNSPLHFGNGTRLTVT.

V is TRBV19 and J is TRBJ1-5; the D gene is possibly TRBD1 (6 bases). Germline CDR1 is LNHDA and CDR2 is SQIVND (reference sequence). V lost 5 bases, J lost 6 bases, and 14 bases lay in between. The CDR3 loop spans 14 amino acids. CDR3 DNA: TGTGCCAGTAGTTTAGGGGGGGAGCGTCAGCCCCAGCATTTT. Translation gives CASSLGGERQPQHF.

The chain links TRBV12-3 or TRBV12-4 to TRBJ1-2; D not certain. Deletions cut 3 bases from V and 6 bases from J, with 11 bases between. The CDR3 length is 13 residues. The CDR3 bases are TGTGCCAGCAGTTTTAGTCCCACCGATGGCTACACCTTC. This gives the protein CASSFSPTDGYTF.

This clone was counted between two and nine times. The chain carries TRBV19 and TRBJ1-6; 7 bases agree with TRBD1. J lost 8 bases, V lost 5 bases, and 9 bases had no gene match. CDR3 length equals 15 residues. The germline V gene has CDR1 LNHDA and CDR2 SQIVND (reference sequence). The CDR3: CASSVAGGSYSPLHF. CDR3 bases: TGTGCCAGTAGTGTGGCAGGGGGTTCTTATTCACCCCTCCACTTT.

V usage is TRBV5-4 and J usage is TRBJ1-5; possible D gene TRBD1, 6 bases. Germline values: CDR1 SGHNT, CDR2 YYREEE (reference sequence). The CDR3 loop spans 14 amino acids. Trimming removed 0 bases at V and 6 bases at J, with 10 bases between. In DNA form, the CDR3 reads TGTGCCAGCAGCTTGGGTCAGGGGTGTCAGCCCCAGCATTTT. Its protein product is CASSLGQGCQPQHF.

This clone was seen only a few times. DNA for the CDR3: TGTGCCAGCAGCTTGACGGGTGTTCCCTTAGAGCAGTACTTC. Translating gives CASSLTGVPLEQYF. The chain couples TRBV5-6 to TRBJ2-7; D ambiguous. The germline V gene has CDR1 SGHDT and CDR2 YYEEEE. The CDR3 runs to 14 residues. The V gene lost 1 base and the J gene lost 7 bases, with 15 bases spanning the gap.

V usage is TRBV19 and J usage is TRBJ2-7; D not resolved. Germline assignment: CDR1 LNHDA and CDR2 SQIVND (reference sequence). V was shortened by 9 bases and J by 3 bases, with 12 bases between the two germline ends. This CDR3 region has 12 residues. CDR3 coding DNA: TGTGCCAGGACGTTGGGCCTCTACGAGCAGTACTTC. Translation: CARTLGLYEQYF. Combining the CDR3 with reference TRBV19 and TRBJ2-7 gives the whole variable domain DGGITQSPKYLFRKEGQNVTLSCEQNLNHDAMYWYRQDPGQGLRLIYYSQIVNDFQKGDIAEGYSVSREKKESFPLTVTSAQKNPTAFYLCARTLGLYEQYFGPGTRLTVT.

V usage is TRBV7-3 and J usage is TRBJ2-2; 7 bases are a match to TRBD2. The CDR3 loop spans 18 amino acids. Trimming removed 1 base from V and 1 base from J; junction bases left unmatched: 9. CDR1 is SGHTA and CDR2 is FQGTGA in the germline V gene. The CDR3 loop reads CASSLNGGGPLNTGELFF. Here the CDR3 DNA reads TGTGCCAGCAGCTTAAACGGCGGGGGACCTTTGAACACCGGGGAGCTGTTTTTT.